The TCR beta chain under discussion was sequenced for a study of metastatic and nonmetastatic thyroid tumors. About the research overall: Across blood and tumor or nodule tissue, repertoires from malignant and benign thyroid patients were compared with one another. Study-level findings and limits: Malignant thyroid tumors reportedly exceeded benign nodules significantly in TCR beta diversity, with the difference appearing in blood and tumor.

Prior to thyroid surgery, none of the patients had received any treatment. V was cut by 5 bases and J by 0 bases, with 16 bases left in between. Germline V CDR1 and CDR2: SGHVS, FQNEAQ. The CDR3 length is 16 residues. This clone qualifies as medium-sized. Its antigen is not identified. In the authors' workflow: Clinicopathological groups of papillary thyroid cancer showed CDR3 differences that were used to build a distant-metastasis classifier. With MiXCR, TCRdb reprocessed the PCR reads. The V and J calls were determined by TCRdb, not by the authors. The table includes tens of thousands of clones, 22% detected once.

The TCR sequence derives from a male donor with papillary thyroid cancer or a benign thyroid nodule (not recorded which). Some clones in this sample may be carry-over from other donors' samples. Sequenced: blood. This chain connects TRBV7-8 to TRBJ1-2; D uncertain. The CDR3 DNA reads as TGTGCCAGCAGCCCGGGAGCAGGCGACTCTAACTATGGCTACACCTTC. Translating gives CASSPGAGDSNYGYTF.